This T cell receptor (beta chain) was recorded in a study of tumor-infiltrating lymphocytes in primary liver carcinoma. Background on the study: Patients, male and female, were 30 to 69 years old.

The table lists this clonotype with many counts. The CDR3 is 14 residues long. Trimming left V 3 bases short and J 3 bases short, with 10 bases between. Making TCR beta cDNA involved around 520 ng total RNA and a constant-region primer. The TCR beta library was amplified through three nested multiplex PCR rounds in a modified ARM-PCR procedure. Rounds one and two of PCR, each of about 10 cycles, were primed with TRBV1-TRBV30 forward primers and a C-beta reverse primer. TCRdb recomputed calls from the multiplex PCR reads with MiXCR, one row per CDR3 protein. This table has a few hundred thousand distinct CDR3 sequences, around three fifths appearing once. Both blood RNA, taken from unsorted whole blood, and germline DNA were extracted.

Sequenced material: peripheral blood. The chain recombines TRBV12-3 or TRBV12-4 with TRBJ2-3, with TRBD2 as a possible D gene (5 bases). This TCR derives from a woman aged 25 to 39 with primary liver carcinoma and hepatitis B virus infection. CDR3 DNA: TGTGCCAGCAGTTTGGGAGAGGCGACAGATACGCAGTATTTT. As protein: CASSLGEATDTQYF.